Below, one T cell receptor (beta chain) is given with its context. Using a J-beta primer mix together with a sample-barcoded 5' primer, a second PCR was run for roughly 7 to 12 cycles. TCRdb processed the 5' RACE reads anew with MiXCR; each CDR3 protein has one entry. The sample yields some 1.5 million distinct CDR3 sequences, roughly 27% seen once. This entry is derived from a study of blood T cells in healthy people across ages. The sample consisted of blood. This clonotype originated in a woman in her 30s in good health.

CDR3 protein: CASSSSGGGEGGYTF. CDR3 bases: TGTGCCAGCAGCTCAAGCGGAGGGGGCGAAGGGGGCTACACCTTC. The chain recombines TRBV7-2 with TRBJ1-2, with TRBD1 matching over 7 bases. Trimming took 4 bases from V and 8 from J; bases not matched to a gene: 13. This CDR3 spans 15 amino acids. Germline V CDR1 and CDR2: SGHTA, FQGNSA. Full variable domain (rest looked up from reference TRBV7-2 and TRBJ1-2): GAGVSQSPSNKVTEKGKDVELRCDPISGHTALYWYRQSLGQGLEFLIYFQGNSAPDKSGLPSDRFSAERTGGSVSTLTIQRTQQEDSAVYLCASSSSGGGEGGYTFGSGTRLTVV.